This T cell receptor (beta chain) is drawn from a study of T-cell reconstitution after alpha-beta-depleted transplantation in children (dated by TCRdb to about 2016). Looking at the study overall: Using TCR repertoire profiling, the study followed T-cell immune reconstitution in a quantitative way in children after TCRalphabeta/CD19-depleted allogeneic hematopoietic cell transplantation.

CDR1 SGHAT and CDR2 FQNNGV are derived from the germline V gene. From the cysteine through the phenylalanine, the CDR3 covers 13 amino acids. The read is trimmed to its CDR3 DNA, 39 bases read in frame from base 1. V drops 4 bases and J drops 6 bases, leaving 12 bases in between. With respect to this clonotype: The antigen it binds to is not known. No base qualities exist here, and no much larger clone lies one base off it.

Libraries were built with PCR. Sequenced on an Illumina HiSeq 2500. TCR libraries were prepared with molecular barcoding, using unique molecular identifiers to normalize TCRbeta repertoire quantification. TCRdb itself trimmed the public reads at Q25 with fastp, ran MiXCR and retained productive beta chains. Identical CDR3 proteins give one entry, which carries the most common genes and DNA. The sample yields hundreds of thousands of distinct CDR3 sequences; approximately 15% were counted once. Under 1.2% of the sample belongs to the ten largest clones. The chain employs TRBV11-2 and TRBJ1-1; the D gene cannot be named for sure. Sequenced material: PBMCs from the stem cell graft donor, taken from the stem cell graft. The receptor was derived from a human donor who donated a stem cell graft to a child with acute myeloid leukemia. The DNA reads TGTGCCAGCAGCTCGACGGTCGGCCCTGAAGCTTTCTTT. It specifies CASSSTVGPEAFF.